The next 22 T cell receptor beta chains were all read from a single sample in a study of T cell responses to AZD1222 COVID-19 vaccine. Data came from immunoSEQ multiplex PCR; TCRdb stores just in-frame clones and leaves some out. The sample contains some 90,000 clones, 65% to 90% of which appear only once. The sequencing here drew on peripheral blood, taken on day 0 of AZD1222 vaccination. The source is an adult in good health.

V and J are TRBV11-3 and TRBJ2-7; the D gene is possibly TRBD2 (6 bases). The V gene's germline CDR1 is SGHNT and CDR2 YENEEA. This CDR3 spans 15 amino acids. Trimming removed 1 base at V and 2 bases at J, with 12 bases between. The CDR3 is CASSLASGETYEQYF. The CDR3 region has the DNA TGTGCCAGCAGCTTAGCGTCGGGAGAAACCTACGAGCAGTACTTC.

The CDR3 nucleotides are TGTGCCAGCAGAATTGGGCCGAAAAATTCTAACTATGGCTACACCTTC. Protein: CASRIGPKNSNYGYTF. The chain carries TRBV27 and TRBJ1-2, with no clear D. V was clipped by 6 bases and J by 0 bases, with 17 bases between them. The V gene's germline CDR1 is MNHEY and CDR2 SMNVEV (reference sequence). CDR3 length equals 16 residues.

The chain employs TRBV6-5 and TRBJ1-2; D gene uncertain. Per germline, CDR1 MNHEY and CDR2 SVGAGI. V lost 0 bases, J lost 2 bases, and 13 bases lay in between. CDR3 length equals 16 residues. The DNA of the CDR3 is TGTGCCAGCAGTTACTCGGGATCGGGCAGGAACTATGGCTACACCTTC. Translation gives CASSYSGSGRNYGYTF.

J is TRBJ2-1 and V is TRBV6-4, with 14 bases fitting TRBD2. This CDR3 has 17 amino acids. CDR1 is MRHNA and CDR2 is SNTAGT in the germline V gene. The V gene end was trimmed by 3 bases and the J gene end by 9 bases; junction bases not matched to a gene: 10. This chain's CDR3 is CASSEMPGTSGRIEQFF. The CDR3 DNA is TGTGCCAGCAGTGAAATGCCCGGGACTAGCGGGAGAATTGAGCAGTTCTTC.

As DNA, the CDR3 is TGTGCCAGCAGAATAGGGGGGAACTACACCTTC. As protein: CASRIGGNYTF. J is TRBJ1-2 and V is TRBV28; a possible D gene is TRBD1 (6 bases). This CDR3 has 11 amino acids. Germline CDR1 MDHEN, CDR2 SYDVKM. The V gene lost 6 bases and the J gene lost 10 bases, with 12 bases spanning the gap.

The rearrangement links TRBV4-1 to TRBJ2-7; D is tentatively TRBD1 or TRBD2 (5 bases each). Germline CDR1 is MGHRA and CDR2 is YSYEKL. The CDR3 loop spans 15 amino acids. V lost 4 bases and J 1 base, leaving 14 bases between the germline ends. The CDR3: CASSPGRGRSYEQYF. The DNA for the CDR3 is TGCGCCAGCAGCCCAGGGAGAGGGCGTTCCTACGAGCAGTACTTC.

This clone was observed once. The CDR3 region is CASGLGGQGRAGELFF. CDR3 nucleotides: TGTGCTAGTGGTTTGGGGGGACAGGGAAGAGCCGGGGAGCTGTTTTTT. The rearrangement links TRBV12-5 to TRBJ2-2, with 9 bases lining up with TRBD1. Germline V gene sequence: CDR1 LGHNT, CDR2 FRNRAP. The J segment lost 6 bases and the V segment lost 1 base, leaving 6 bases of the junction unmatched. This CDR3 has 16 amino acids.

CDR3 sequence: CASSMGGTGSSGNTIYF. DNA of the CDR3: TGTGCCAGTAGTATGGGTGGTACAGGGAGCTCTGGAAACACCATATATTTT. The chain couples TRBV19 to TRBJ1-3; D perhaps matches TRBD1 (6 bases). CDR1 is LNHDA and CDR2 is SQIVND in the germline V gene (reference sequence). This CDR3 is 17 amino acids long. Between the trimmed V and J ends, which lost 3 bases and 0 bases, there was a span of 15 bases.

The chain uses TRBV24-1 and TRBJ2-3, with TRBD1 as a possible D gene (5 bases). Trimming left V 3 bases short and J 0 bases short, with 21 bases between. Germline assignment: CDR1 KGHDR and CDR2 SFDVKD. CDR3 size: 19 residues. The CDR3 reads CATSDPSVGRGFSTDTQYF. The CDR3 bases are TGTGCCACCAGTGATCCCTCCGTCGGTAGGGGCTTTAGCACAGATACGCAGTATTTT.

In this sample, this clone turned up once. The genes are TRBV2 and TRBJ2-1, with 9 bases that match TRBD2. Germline V gives CDR1 SNHLY, CDR2 FYNNEI. The CDR3 runs 16 residues. V dropped 7 bases and J dropped 6; count of bases not matched to a gene: 13. The CDR3 region is CASILLPAGGGNEQFF. CDR3 bases: TGTGCCAGCATCCTACTCCCTGCGGGAGGGGGCAATGAGCAGTTCTTC.

The V call is TRBV11-2, the J call TRBJ2-7; D perhaps matches TRBD1 (5 bases). CDR3 length: 13 residues. Deletions cut 1 base from V and 5 bases from J, with 9 bases between. Germline loops: CDR1 SGHAT, CDR2 FQNNGV. CDR3 residues: CASSLAGFDEQYF. DNA of the CDR3: TGTGCCAGCAGCTTAGCAGGGTTCGACGAGCAGTACTTC. The whole variable domain, remainder taken from reference TRBV11-2 and TRBJ2-7, is EAGVAQSPRYKIIEKRQSVAFWCNPISGHATLYWYQQILGQGPKLLIQFQNNGVVDDSQLPKDRFSAERLKGVDSTLKIQPAKLEDSAVYLCASSLAGFDEQYFGPGTRLTVT.

The V and J genes are TRBV24-1 and TRBJ2-2, with 7 bases matching TRBD1. The CDR3 covers 16 residues. Germline CDR1 is KGHDR and CDR2 is SFDVKD. With V trimmed by 2 bases and J by 7 bases, 9 bases remained unmatched. The CDR3 reads CATSDWDSALSGELFF. The CDR3 DNA is TGTGCCACCAGTGATTGGGACAGCGCGCTGAGCGGGGAGCTGTTTTTT.

This clone appeared a single time. The chain employs TRBV6-4 and TRBJ1-5; tentative D call: TRBD1 (6 bases). The germline V gene has CDR1 MRHNA and CDR2 SNTAGT. The CDR3 is 16 amino acids. V was shortened by 0 bases and J by 2 bases, with 11 bases between the two germline ends. Here the CDR3 reads CASSDSTGWGNQPQHF. The CDR3 DNA sequence: TGTGCCAGCAGTGACTCAACAGGGTGGGGCAATCAGCCCCAGCATTTT.

This chain links TRBV11-3 with TRBJ2-1; 11 nucleotides agree with TRBD1. There are 16 residues in the CDR3. Trimming cost V 1 base and J 6 bases; bases outside gene matches: 5. The V gene's germline CDR1 is SGHNT and CDR2 YENEEA. The CDR3 DNA sequence: TGTGCCAGCAGCTTAGCGTGGACAGGGGGCCCCAATGAGCAGTTCTTC. It codes for CASSLAWTGGPNEQFF.

The J gene is TRBJ2-3, the V gene TRBV7-3; perhaps TRBD1 as D (6 bases). Per the germline V gene, CDR1 is SGHTA and CDR2 is FQGTGA. V dropped 5 bases and J dropped 0 bases, with 18 bases sitting between them. The CDR3 covers 17 residues. The CDR3 nucleotides are TGTGCCAGCAGCCCCGACAGGCTACATACTAGCACAGATACGCAGTATTTT. Encoded protein: CASSPDRLHTSTDTQYF.

The V and J genes are TRBV5-1 and TRBJ2-7; perhaps TRBD1 as D (6 bases). The germline V gene has CDR1 SGHRS and CDR2 YFSETQ. The CDR3 consists of 13 residues. Trimming took off 1 base at V and 4 bases at J, with 9 bases between the two ends. The CDR3 here is CASSLMGAYEQYF. The CDR3 DNA reads TGCGCCAGCAGCTTGATGGGGGCGTACGAGCAGTACTTC. The full variable domain, with the rest looked up from reference TRBV5-1 and TRBJ2-7, is KAGVTQTPRYLIKTRGQQVTLSCSPISGHRSVSWYQQTPGQGLQFLFEYFSETQRNKGNFPGRFSGRQFSNSRSEMNVSTLELGDSALYLCASSLMGAYEQYFGPGTRLTVT.

This clone was recorded a few times. The chain combines TRBV27 with TRBJ2-3; D gene ambiguous. Germline assignment: CDR1 MNHEY and CDR2 SMNVEV (reference sequence). The CDR3 totals 12 residues. Trimming stripped 0 bases from V and 4 bases from J, with 2 bases between. The CDR3 DNA is TGTGCCAGCAGTTTATCTGCAGATACGCAGTATTTT. Its protein is CASSLSADTQYF.

The J gene is TRBJ2-2, the V gene TRBV3-1 (or the pseudogene TRBV3-2); TRBD1 matches at 10 bases. CDR1 is LGHDT and CDR2 is YNNKEL in the germline V gene (reference sequence). J gave up 3 bases and V 3 bases, and 1 base lay outside the gene matches. This CDR3 contains 15 residues. CDR3 sequence reads: CASSQGQGYTGELFF. DNA for the CDR3: TGTGCCAGCAGCCAGGGACAGGGGTACACCGGGGAGCTGTTTTTT.

The rearrangement links TRBV27 to TRBJ2-1, with TRBD2 matching 9 bases. In germline, CDR1 is MNHEY, CDR2 SMNVEV (reference sequence). Trimming took 6 bases from V and 5 from J; bases not matched to a gene: 8. The CDR3 is made up of 15 amino acids. The CDR3, as DNA: TGTGCCAGCAGCCCAGGGGCGGGAGGGGACAATGAGCAGTTCTTC. Translation gives CASSPGAGGDNEQFF.

V and J are TRBV6-6 and TRBJ2-7; 11 nucleotides match TRBD2. Trimming removed 6 bases from V and 4 bases from J; junction bases left unmatched: 23. Germline values: CDR1 MNHNY, CDR2 SVGAGI (reference sequence). This CDR3 is built from 20 residues. As DNA, the CDR3 is TGTGCCAGCAGCTCAGGGAGCGCCGCCGGGACTAGCGGAAAAAGATACGAGCAGTACTTC. Translated, it gives CASSSGSAAGTSGKRYEQYF.

The chain couples TRBV18 to TRBJ2-1; D call uncertain. The CDR3 has 16 residues. V lost 3 bases and J lost 0, with 12 bases in between. Germline CDR1 reads KGHSH; CDR2 reads LQKENI. The CDR3 is CASSPKVGYSYNEQFF. The DNA for the CDR3 is TGTGCCAGCTCACCTAAAGTGGGATACTCCTACAATGAGCAGTTCTTC.

The chain couples TRBV7-6 to TRBJ2-5; 10 bases align to TRBD2. Germline CDR1 reads SGHVS; CDR2 reads FNYEAQ. V lost 5 bases, J lost 1 base, and 4 bases stayed unmatched. This CDR3 has 15 amino acids. The CDR3 region is CASSLSGRPQETQYF. The CDR3 nucleotides read TGTGCCAGCAGCCTTAGCGGGAGGCCCCAAGAGACCCAGTACTTC. Full variable domain (remainder filled in from reference TRBV7-6 and TRBJ2-5): GAGVSQSPRYKVTKRGQDVALRCDPISGHVSLYWYRQALGQGPEFLTYFNYEAQQDKSGLPNDRFSAERPEGSISTLTIQRTEQRDSAMYRCASSLSGRPQETQYFGPGTRLLVL.